The clone carrying this T cell receptor (beta chain) has only one observation. This sample is drawn from a study of blood T cell repertoires in COVID-19. For the study at large: The samples span acute and convalescent COVID-19 from the United States, Italy and Spain. The cDNA or gDNA used as material had been derived from T cells, B-cell-depleted T cells, or PBMCs.

In the source study's methods: Using reference gene primer amplification, nucleated cell counts were estimated. Measured with immunoSEQ multiplex PCR; TCRdb has only the in-frame clones, and not every one. V and J calls and clone size follow that table, whereas D and trimming were derived from the DNA. The data show about 110,000 clones, 70% to 90% seen once. The TCR sequence derives from a woman between 50 and 59 years old with active or convalescent COVID-19. Sequencing was performed on peripheral blood.

CDR3 bases: TGTGCCAGCAGTGAATACTTCCAGGCCGATTCACCCCTCCACTTT. Residues: CASSEYFQADSPLHF. The chain couples TRBV25-1 to TRBJ1-6; unclear D gene. The V gene's germline CDR1 is MGHDK and CDR2 SYGVNS. V gave up 0 bases and J gave up 8 bases, with 11 bases separating them. The CDR3 sequence is 15 residues long.